The 4 T cell receptor beta chains below come from one sample, sequenced in a study of blood T cell repertoires in COVID-19. Produced via immunoSEQ multiplex PCR; TCRdb's table is partial and in-frame only. In the table there are approximately 180,000 clones, approximately 92% of which are singletons. The sample taken for sequencing was peripheral blood. The receptors were gathered from a man over 45 with acute or convalescent COVID-19.

The chain combines TRBV9 with TRBJ2-3; possibly TRBD1 for D (5 bases). In germline, CDR1 is SGDLS, CDR2 YYNGEE. Trimming pared 0 bases from V and 1 base from J, leaving 9 bases between. The CDR3 is made up of 15 amino acids. Here the CDR3 DNA reads TGTGCCAGCAGCGTAGAGGGGTTGGGCACAGATACGCAGTATTTT. Translated: CASSVEGLGTDTQYF. Full variable domain (outside the CDR3, taken from reference TRBV9 and TRBJ2-3): DSGVTQTPKHLITATGQRVTLRCSPRSGDLSVYWYQQSLDQGLQFLIQYYNGEERAKGNILERFSAQQFPDLHSELNLSSLELGDSALYFCASSVEGLGTDTQYFGPGTRLTVL.

V and J are TRBV29-1 and TRBJ2-5; a weak D match, TRBD2 (5 bases). Trimming took 4 bases from V and 1 from J, leaving 10 bases between them. Germline assignment: CDR1 SQVTM and CDR2 ANQGSEA. This CDR3 region has 13 residues. In nucleotides, the CDR3 is TGCAGCGTTGGGTCGGACTCCCAAGAGACCCAGTACTTC. Translated: CSVGSDSQETQYF.

V usage is TRBV10-3 and J usage is TRBJ2-5; a weak D match, TRBD2 (6 bases). This CDR3 comprises 15 residues. Germline V gene lookup returns CDR1 ENHRY and CDR2 SYGVKD. Trimming stripped 0 bases from V and 4 bases from J, with 12 bases between. The CDR3 DNA sequence: TGTGCCATCAGTGAGTCTACTAGCTTTATAGAGACCCAGTACTTC. Its translation is CAISESTSFIETQYF.

J is TRBJ2-2 and V is TRBV18; 7 nucleotides align to TRBD2. J was trimmed by 4 bases and V by 0 bases; bases with no gene match: 5. CDR3 length: 16 amino acids. Germline CDR1 KGHSH, CDR2 LQKENI. The CDR3 loop is CASSPPGGGITGELFF. The CDR3 DNA follows: TGTGCCAGCTCACCACCGGGCGGGGGAATCACCGGGGAGCTGTTTTTT.